A selection of T cell receptor beta chains follows, all from one sample in a study of beta chain features in type 1 diabetes. Sequencing used immunoSEQ multiplex PCR; TCRdb keeps in-frame clones, though not all of them. The sample has some 400,000 clones; about 16% are singletons. The sample comprised naive CD4+ T cells from blood. The receptors stem from a woman aged 18-29 years in good health. CDR3s include the opening cysteine and the closing phenylalanine or tryptophan. A D gene is named only where the DNA matches it firmly. Clone sizes are given selectively: once, few, many, or a class where the clone is expanded.

v_call: TRBV29-1; d_call: .; j_call: TRBJ2-3; clone_size: few; cdr3_aa: CSVVESPSTDTQYF; cdr3_nt: TGCAGCGTTGTAGAAAGCCCCAGCACAGATACGCAGTATTTT
v_call: TRBV4-3; d_call: TRBD2; j_call: TRBJ2-1; clone_size: .; cdr3_aa: CASSYAGGNNEQFF; cdr3_nt: TGCGCCAGCAGCTATGCGGGAGGGAACAATGAGCAGTTCTTC
v_call: TRBV7-8; d_call: TRBD1; j_call: TRBJ2-1; clone_size: few; cdr3_aa: CASSERDRGRNEQFF; cdr3_nt: TGTGCCAGCAGCGAAAGGGACAGGGGGCGAAATGAGCAGTTCTTC
v_call: TRBV2; d_call: TRBD1; j_call: TRBJ2-1; clone_size: .; cdr3_aa: CASGWATGQLTNEQFF; cdr3_nt: TGTGCCAGCGGGTGGGCCACGGGACAGCTAACTAATGAGCAGTTCTTC
v_call: TRBV30; d_call: TRBD2; j_call: TRBJ2-7; clone_size: .; cdr3_aa: CAWAGLAVPYEQYF; cdr3_nt: TGTGCCTGGGCCGGACTAGCGGTACCCTACGAGCAGTACTTC
v_call: TRBV11-2; d_call: .; j_call: TRBJ2-3; clone_size: .; cdr3_aa: CASSTHPPQGGTDTQYF; cdr3_nt: TGTGCCAGCAGCACCCATCCCCCGCAGGGTGGGACAGATACGCAGTATTTT
v_call: TRBV9; d_call: .; j_call: TRBJ2-3; clone_size: .; cdr3_aa: CASSVGWGVTDTQYF; cdr3_nt: TGTGCCAGCAGCGTAGGGTGGGGGGTCACAGATACGCAGTATTTT
v_call: TRBV6-5; d_call: TRBD2; j_call: TRBJ2-7; clone_size: .; cdr3_aa: CASSQRGLASYEQYF; cdr3_nt: TGTGCCAGCAGCCAAAGGGGACTAGCGAGCTACGAGCAGTACTTC
v_call: TRBV30; d_call: TRBD1; j_call: TRBJ2-7; clone_size: .; cdr3_aa: CAWSPGQGASYEQYF; cdr3_nt: TGTGCCTGGAGTCCCGGACAGGGAGCATCCTACGAGCAGTACTTC
v_call: TRBV7-9; d_call: .; j_call: TRBJ2-7; clone_size: .; cdr3_aa: CASSLGRAYEQYF; cdr3_nt: TGTGCCAGCAGCTTGGGCAGAGCCTACGAGCAGTACTTC
v_call: TRBV6-4; d_call: .; j_call: TRBJ2-1; clone_size: few; cdr3_aa: CASSDAYSPRSEQFF; cdr3_nt: TGTGCCAGCAGTGACGCGTACTCCCCTAGGAGTGAGCAGTTCTTC
v_call: TRBV4-3; d_call: .; j_call: TRBJ2-1; clone_size: .; cdr3_aa: CASSQDRGIYNEQFF; cdr3_nt: TGCGCCAGCAGCCAAGATCGCGGGATCTACAATGAGCAGTTCTTC
v_call: TRBV30; d_call: .; j_call: TRBJ1-2; clone_size: few; cdr3_aa: CAWRTSGGYGYTF; cdr3_nt: TGTGCCTGGAGGACCTCTGGAGGTTACGGCTACACCTTC
v_call: TRBV2; d_call: .; j_call: TRBJ1-2; clone_size: few; cdr3_aa: CASSGTSPGYTF; cdr3_nt: TGTGCCAGCAGTGGGACATCTCCTGGCTACACCTTC
v_call: TRBV5-1; d_call: TRBD2; j_call: TRBJ2-1; clone_size: .; cdr3_aa: CASSPTGTSGRTYNEQFF; cdr3_nt: TGCGCCAGCAGCCCGACCGGGACTAGCGGGAGGACCTACAATGAGCAGTTCTTC
v_call: TRBV29-1; d_call: TRBD2; j_call: TRBJ2-1; clone_size: .; cdr3_aa: CSVDTSGGLYNEQFF; cdr3_nt: TGCAGCGTTGACACTAGCGGGGGACTATACAATGAGCAGTTCTTC
v_call: TRBV5-1; d_call: .; j_call: TRBJ2-4; clone_size: few; cdr3_aa: CASSLHGAVGENIQYF; cdr3_nt: TGCGCCAGCAGCTTGCATGGGGCAGTCGGCGAAAACATTCAGTACTTC
v_call: TRBV18; d_call: TRBD1; j_call: TRBJ2-1; clone_size: once; cdr3_aa: CASSPGQGSYNEQFF; cdr3_nt: TGTGCCAGCTCACCTGGACAGGGGTCCTACAATGAGCAGTTCTTC
v_call: TRBV5-1; d_call: TRBD1; j_call: TRBJ1-5; clone_size: .; cdr3_aa: CASSRTGTGGGEPQHF; cdr3_nt: TGCGCCAGCAGCCGTACCGGGACAGGGGGCGGAGAGCCCCAGCATTTT
v_call: TRBV28; d_call: TRBD1; j_call: TRBJ1-2; clone_size: few; cdr3_aa: CASSSGQNYGYTF; cdr3_nt: TGTGCCAGCAGCTCGGGACAGAACTATGGCTACACCTTC
v_call: TRBV18; d_call: .; j_call: TRBJ1-1; clone_size: .; cdr3_aa: CASSPPRRRMNTEAFF; cdr3_nt: TGTGCCAGCTCACCACCGAGGCGGCGAATGAACACTGAAGCTTTCTTT
v_call: TRBV5-1; d_call: .; j_call: TRBJ1-5; clone_size: .; cdr3_aa: CASSLDGQGNQPQHF; cdr3_nt: TGCGCCAGCAGCTTGGACGGACAAGGCAATCAGCCCCAGCATTTT
v_call: TRBV30; d_call: .; j_call: TRBJ1-5; clone_size: few; cdr3_aa: CAWSNQGNQPQHF; cdr3_nt: TGTGCCTGGAGTAACCAGGGTAATCAGCCCCAGCATTTT
v_call: TRBV10-3; d_call: TRBD2; j_call: TRBJ2-7; clone_size: .; cdr3_aa: CATCELAGAGEQYF; cdr3_nt: TGTGCCACCTGCGAACTAGCGGGAGCTGGGGAGCAGTACTTC
v_call: TRBV5-4; d_call: TRBD2; j_call: TRBJ2-3; clone_size: few; cdr3_aa: CASSPGLAGGLDTQYF; cdr3_nt: TGTGCCAGCAGCCCTGGACTAGCGGGAGGTTTAGATACGCAGTATTTT
v_call: TRBV14; d_call: .; j_call: TRBJ2-3; clone_size: .; cdr3_aa: CASSHGDTQYF; cdr3_nt: TGTGCCAGCAGCCACGGAGATACGCAGTATTTT
v_call: TRBV30; d_call: TRBD2; j_call: TRBJ2-1; clone_size: few; cdr3_aa: CAWSVLGGRINEQFF; cdr3_nt: TGTGCCTGGAGTGTACTTGGCGGGAGGATTAATGAGCAGTTCTTC
v_call: TRBV5-4; d_call: .; j_call: TRBJ1-1; clone_size: few; cdr3_aa: CASSLVGIGTEAFF; cdr3_nt: TGTGCCAGCAGCTTGGTCGGGATTGGGACTGAAGCTTTCTTT
v_call: TRBV10-3; d_call: .; j_call: TRBJ2-3; clone_size: .; cdr3_aa: CATRDKDTQYF; cdr3_nt: TGTGCCACCCGCGACAAAGATACGCAGTATTTT
v_call: TRBV28; d_call: TRBD2; j_call: TRBJ2-1; clone_size: .; cdr3_aa: CASQRLAGSYEQFF; cdr3_nt: TGTGCCAGCCAAAGACTAGCGGGATCGTACGAGCAGTTCTTC
v_call: TRBV2; d_call: .; j_call: TRBJ1-5; clone_size: few; cdr3_aa: CASWGRESQPQHF; cdr3_nt: TGTGCCAGCTGGGGGAGGGAGTCTCAGCCCCAGCATTTT
v_call: TRBV2; d_call: TRBD1; j_call: TRBJ2-7; clone_size: .; cdr3_aa: CASSVRTGSYEQYF; cdr3_nt: TGTGCCAGCAGTGTGCGGACAGGCTCCTACGAGCAGTACTTC
v_call: TRBV10-1; d_call: TRBD1; j_call: TRBJ2-1; clone_size: .; cdr3_aa: CASSGGQAHQGWQFF; cdr3_nt: TGCGCCAGCAGTGGGGGACAGGCCCACCAGGGGTGGCAGTTCTTC
v_call: TRBV30; d_call: TRBD1; j_call: TRBJ1-5; clone_size: few; cdr3_aa: CACSTGTGGQPQHF; cdr3_nt: TGTGCCTGTTCTACCGGGACAGGGGGTCAGCCCCAGCATTTT
v_call: TRBV29-1; d_call: TRBD1; j_call: TRBJ2-1; clone_size: few; cdr3_aa: CSVVDRGGINEQFF; cdr3_nt: TGCAGCGTGGTTGACAGGGGTGGTATCAATGAGCAGTTCTTC
v_call: TRBV30; d_call: TRBD1; j_call: TRBJ1-4; clone_size: few; cdr3_aa: CAWRGGPQGEREKLFF; cdr3_nt: TGTGCCTGGAGAGGAGGCCCACAGGGGGAACGGGAAAAACTGTTTTTT
v_call: TRBV5-4; d_call: TRBD2; j_call: TRBJ2-1; clone_size: .; cdr3_aa: CASSQPLAGYNEQFF; cdr3_nt: TGTGCCAGCAGCCAACCGCTAGCGGGGTACAATGAGCAGTTCTTC
v_call: TRBV5-4; d_call: TRBD1; j_call: TRBJ1-4; clone_size: .; cdr3_aa: CASSIQGAGNEKLFF; cdr3_nt: TGTGCCAGCAGCATACAGGGGGCCGGTAATGAAAAACTGTTTTTT
v_call: TRBV28; d_call: .; j_call: TRBJ1-5; clone_size: .; cdr3_aa: CASNGGLSNQPQHF; cdr3_nt: TGTGCCAGCAACGGCGGGCTAAGTAATCAGCCCCAGCATTTT
v_call: TRBV5-1; d_call: .; j_call: TRBJ2-5; clone_size: .; cdr3_aa: CASSLGQFQETQYF; cdr3_nt: TGCGCCAGCAGCTTGGGACAGTTCCAAGAGACCCAGTACTTC
v_call: TRBV5-4; d_call: TRBD1; j_call: TRBJ2-1; clone_size: few; cdr3_aa: CASSLARQGKYEQFF; cdr3_nt: TGTGCCAGCAGCTTGGCCAGACAGGGGAAATATGAGCAGTTCTTC
v_call: TRBV6-6; d_call: .; j_call: TRBJ1-2; clone_size: .; cdr3_aa: CASRTGPGYGYTF; cdr3_nt: TGTGCCAGCAGAACAGGTCCAGGCTATGGCTACACCTTC
v_call: TRBV29-1; d_call: TRBD2; j_call: TRBJ2-2; clone_size: .; cdr3_aa: CSVESGRVSGELFF; cdr3_nt: TGCAGCGTTGAGAGCGGGAGAGTCTCCGGGGAGCTGTTTTTT
v_call: TRBV29-1; d_call: TRBD1; j_call: TRBJ2-1; clone_size: .; cdr3_aa: CSVSNSGTGGSNEQFF; cdr3_nt: TGCAGCGTGTCGAACTCCGGGACAGGGGGCAGTAATGAGCAGTTCTTC
v_call: TRBV25-1; d_call: .; j_call: TRBJ1-5; clone_size: few; cdr3_aa: CASSESGHNFQPQHF; cdr3_nt: TGTGCCAGCAGTGAATCGGGACATAACTTTCAGCCCCAGCATTTT
v_call: TRBV2; d_call: TRBD2; j_call: TRBJ2-1; clone_size: few; cdr3_aa: CASSGDRGTSGSWQFF; cdr3_nt: TGTGCCAGCAGTGGAGATCGGGGGACTAGCGGGAGTTGGCAGTTCTTC
v_call: TRBV28; d_call: TRBD2; j_call: TRBJ2-5; clone_size: .; cdr3_aa: CATNLGLAGKTQYF; cdr3_nt: TGTGCCACCAATCTTGGACTAGCGGGAAAGACCCAGTACTTC
v_call: TRBV6-6; d_call: .; j_call: TRBJ2-3; clone_size: few; cdr3_aa: CASSRQYNTDTQYF; cdr3_nt: TGTGCCAGCAGTCGTCAGTACAACACAGATACGCAGTATTTT
v_call: TRBV15; d_call: .; j_call: TRBJ1-2; clone_size: .; cdr3_aa: CATSSTVNYGYTF; cdr3_nt: TGTGCCACCAGCAGCACAGTTAACTATGGCTACACCTTC
v_call: TRBV10-3; d_call: .; j_call: TRBJ2-3; clone_size: few; cdr3_aa: CAISVSADTQYF; cdr3_nt: TGTGCCATCAGTGTCTCCGCGGATACGCAGTATTTT
v_call: TRBV20-1; d_call: .; j_call: TRBJ2-7; clone_size: few; cdr3_aa: CSASGVFEQYF; cdr3_nt: TGCAGTGCTAGCGGGGTGTTCGAGCAGTACTTC